The clone carrying this T cell receptor beta chain was detected a few times. Described time point: newly diagnosed GD, antithyroid drugs for less than 3 months. The authors made the TCR library using RNA they extracted from PBMCs. The source of the sample is a study of regulatory T cells in long-lasting Graves disease. CDR1 MNHEY and CDR2 SMNVEV come from the germline V gene (reference sequence). The CDR3 runs to 13 residues. The junction had 5 bases not matched to a gene; V was cut back by 6 bases and J by 4 bases. Library construction for TCR beta used iRepertoire HTBI primers and Arm-PCR of CDR3 regions. Using its own MiXCR run on the multiplex PCR reads, TCRdb lists one record per CDR3 protein. The sample lists hundreds of thousands of distinct CDR3 sequences, 15% to 20% occurring once. The same data also contributed to another study, on T cells in Graves' hyperthyroidism and ophthalmopathy. That investigation notes: Ophthalmopathy and stable hyperthyroidism were told apart by a 13 V-J model.

This chain uses TRBV27 with TRBJ2-7; 8 nucleotides align to TRBD1. Sequences were derived from peripheral blood mononuclear cells (PBMCs), sampled at new diagnosis, from a patient treated with antithyroid drugs. The receptor comes from a woman aged 40 to 65 with Graves disease. CDR3 DNA: TGTGCCAGCAGGACAGGGGTTACGTACGAGCAGTACTTC. Protein product: CASRTGVTYEQYF.